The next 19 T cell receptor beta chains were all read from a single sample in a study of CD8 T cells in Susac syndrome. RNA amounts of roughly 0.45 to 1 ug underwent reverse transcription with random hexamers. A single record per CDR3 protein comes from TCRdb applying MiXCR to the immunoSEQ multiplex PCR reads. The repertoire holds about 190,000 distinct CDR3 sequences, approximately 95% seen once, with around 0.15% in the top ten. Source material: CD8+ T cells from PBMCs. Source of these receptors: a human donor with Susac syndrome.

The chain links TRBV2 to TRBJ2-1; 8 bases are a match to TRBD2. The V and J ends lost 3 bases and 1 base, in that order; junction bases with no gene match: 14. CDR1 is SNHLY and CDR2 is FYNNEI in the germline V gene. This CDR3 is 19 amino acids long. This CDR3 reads CASSDGWDGGAKSYNEQFF. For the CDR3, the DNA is TGTGCCAGCAGTGATGGATGGGACGGGGGGGCGAAATCCTACAATGAGCAGTTCTTC. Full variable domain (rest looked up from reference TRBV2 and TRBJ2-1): EPEVTQTPSHQVTQMGQEVILRCVPISNHLYFYWYRQILGQKVEFLVSFYNNEISEKSEIFDDQFSVERPDGSNFTLKIRSTKLEDSAMYFCASSDGWDGGAKSYNEQFFGPGTRLTVL.

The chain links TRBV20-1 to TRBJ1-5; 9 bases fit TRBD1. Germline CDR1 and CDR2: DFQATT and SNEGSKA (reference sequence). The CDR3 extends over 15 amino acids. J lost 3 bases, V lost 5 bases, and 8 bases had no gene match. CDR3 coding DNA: TGCAGTGCTGATCGGGACAGGGCGACCAATCAGCCCCAGCATTTT. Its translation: CSADRDRATNQPQHF.

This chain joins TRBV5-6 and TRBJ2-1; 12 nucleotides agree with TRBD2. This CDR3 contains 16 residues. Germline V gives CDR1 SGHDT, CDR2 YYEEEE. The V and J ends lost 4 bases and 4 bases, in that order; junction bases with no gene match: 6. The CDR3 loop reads CASSPAGTSGYNEQFF. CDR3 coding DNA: TGTGCCAGCAGCCCCGCCGGGACTAGCGGGTACAATGAGCAGTTCTTC.

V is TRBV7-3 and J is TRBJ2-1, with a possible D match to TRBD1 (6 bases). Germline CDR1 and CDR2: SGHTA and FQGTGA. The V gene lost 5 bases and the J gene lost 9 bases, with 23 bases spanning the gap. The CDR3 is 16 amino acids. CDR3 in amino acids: CASSLQQGLLRGEQFF. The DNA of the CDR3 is TGTGCCAGCAGCCTACAACAGGGTCTCCTAAGGGGTGAGCAGTTCTTC.

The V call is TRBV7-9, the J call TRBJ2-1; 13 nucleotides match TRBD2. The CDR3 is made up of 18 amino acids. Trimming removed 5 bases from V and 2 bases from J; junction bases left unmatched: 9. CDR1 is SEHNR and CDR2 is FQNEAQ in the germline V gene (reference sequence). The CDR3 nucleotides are TGTGCCAGCAGCCCTCGGACTAGCGGGAGCCAAACCTACAATGAGCAGTTCTTC. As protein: CASSPRTSGSQTYNEQFF.

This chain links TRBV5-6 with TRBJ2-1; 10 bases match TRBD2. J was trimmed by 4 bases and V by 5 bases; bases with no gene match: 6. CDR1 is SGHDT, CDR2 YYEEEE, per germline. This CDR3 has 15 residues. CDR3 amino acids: CASRQRLAGYNEQFF. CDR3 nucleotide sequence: TGTGCCAGCAGGCAACGACTAGCGGGTTACAATGAGCAGTTCTTC.

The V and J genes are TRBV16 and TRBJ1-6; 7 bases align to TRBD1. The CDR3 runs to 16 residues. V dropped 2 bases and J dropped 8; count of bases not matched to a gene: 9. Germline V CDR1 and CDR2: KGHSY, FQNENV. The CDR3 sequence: CASSQVRGRTYSPLHF. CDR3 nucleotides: TGTGCCAGCAGCCAAGTAAGGGGGCGAACTTATTCACCCCTCCACTTT. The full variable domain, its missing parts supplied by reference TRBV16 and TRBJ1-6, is GEEVAQTPKHLVRGEGQKAKLYCAPIKGHSYVFWYQQVLKNEFKFLISFQNENVFDETGMPKERFSAKCLPNSPCSLEIQATKLEDSAVYFCASSQVRGRTYSPLHFGNGTRLTVT.

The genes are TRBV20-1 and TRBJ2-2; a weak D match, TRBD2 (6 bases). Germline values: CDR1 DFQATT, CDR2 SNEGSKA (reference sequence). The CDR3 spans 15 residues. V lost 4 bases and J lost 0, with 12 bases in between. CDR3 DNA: TGCAGTGCTACGCGGGACGGGACGAACACCGGGGAGCTGTTTTTT. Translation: CSATRDGTNTGELFF.

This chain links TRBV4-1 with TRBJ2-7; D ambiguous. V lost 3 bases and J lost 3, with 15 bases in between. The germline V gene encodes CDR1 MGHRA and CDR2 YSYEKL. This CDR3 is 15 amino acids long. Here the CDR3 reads CASSHGPFENYEQYF. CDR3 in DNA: TGCGCCAGCAGCCACGGGCCTTTCGAGAACTACGAGCAGTACTTC.

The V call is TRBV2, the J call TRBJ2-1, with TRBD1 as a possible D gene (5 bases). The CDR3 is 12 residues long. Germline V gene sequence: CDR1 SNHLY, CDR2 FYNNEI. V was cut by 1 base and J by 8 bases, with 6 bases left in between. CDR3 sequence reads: CASSEGGYEQFF. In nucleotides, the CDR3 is TGTGCCAGCAGTGAAGGGGGCTATGAGCAGTTCTTC.

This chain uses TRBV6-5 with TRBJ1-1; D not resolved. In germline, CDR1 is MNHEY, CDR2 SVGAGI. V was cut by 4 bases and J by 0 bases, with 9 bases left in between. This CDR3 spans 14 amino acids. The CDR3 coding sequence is TGTGCCAGCAGTTCACCGGCGATGAACACTGAAGCTTTCTTT. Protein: CASSSPAMNTEAFF.

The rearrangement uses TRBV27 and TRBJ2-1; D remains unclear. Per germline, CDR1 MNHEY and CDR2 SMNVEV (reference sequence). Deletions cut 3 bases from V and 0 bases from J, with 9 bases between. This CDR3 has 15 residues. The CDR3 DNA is TGTGCCAGCAGTTTGCAGGCCAGCTCCTACAATGAGCAGTTCTTC. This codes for CASSLQASSYNEQFF.

In DNA form, the CDR3 reads TGCAGCGTTCCCCTAAATTCGCGGGCGCACCCAGATACGCAGTATTTT. This codes for CSVPLNSRAHPDTQYF. The chain has TRBV29-1 and TRBJ2-3; D possibly corresponds to TRBD2 (5 bases). V lost 5 bases, J lost 4 bases, and 22 bases lay in between. Germline assignment: CDR1 SQVTM and CDR2 ANQGSEA. This CDR3 contains 16 residues.

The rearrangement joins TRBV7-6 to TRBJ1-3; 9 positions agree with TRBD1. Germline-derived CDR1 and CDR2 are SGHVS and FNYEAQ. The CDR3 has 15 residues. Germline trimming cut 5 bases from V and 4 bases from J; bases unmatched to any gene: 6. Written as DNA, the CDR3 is TGTGCCAGCAGCCCAGGACAGGGGTGGGGAAACACCATATATTTT. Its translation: CASSPGQGWGNTIYF.

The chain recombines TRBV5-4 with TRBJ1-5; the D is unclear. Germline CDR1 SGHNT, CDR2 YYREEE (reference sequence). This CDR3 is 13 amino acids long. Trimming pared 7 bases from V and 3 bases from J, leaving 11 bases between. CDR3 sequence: CASSPGYNQPQHF. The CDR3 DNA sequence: TGTGCCAGCTCCCCCGGTTACAATCAGCCCCAGCATTTT.

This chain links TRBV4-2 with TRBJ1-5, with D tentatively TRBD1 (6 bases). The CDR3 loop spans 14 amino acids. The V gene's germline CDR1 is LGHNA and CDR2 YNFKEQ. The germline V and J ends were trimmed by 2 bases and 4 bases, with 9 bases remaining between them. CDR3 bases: TGTGCCAGCAGCCAACAGGACAGAAATCAGCCCCAGCATTTT. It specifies CASSQQDRNQPQHF.

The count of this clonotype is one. The CDR3: CASSQSGTGNTIYF. CDR3 nucleotide sequence: TGCGCCAGCAGTCAATCGGGTACTGGAAACACCATATATTTT. V usage is TRBV23-1 and J usage is TRBJ1-3, with D uncertain. TRBV23-1 is designated an ORF whose function remains uncertain. The V gene lost 0 bases and the J gene lost 2 bases, with 5 bases spanning the gap. This CDR3 comprises 14 residues.

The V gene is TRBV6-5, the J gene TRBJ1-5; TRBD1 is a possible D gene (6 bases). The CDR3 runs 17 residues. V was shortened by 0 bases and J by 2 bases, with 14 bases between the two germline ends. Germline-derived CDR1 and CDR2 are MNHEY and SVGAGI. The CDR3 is CASSYSISGGGNQPQHF. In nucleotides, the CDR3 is TGTGCCAGCAGTTACTCGATTTCGGGGGGCGGCAATCAGCCCCAGCATTTT.

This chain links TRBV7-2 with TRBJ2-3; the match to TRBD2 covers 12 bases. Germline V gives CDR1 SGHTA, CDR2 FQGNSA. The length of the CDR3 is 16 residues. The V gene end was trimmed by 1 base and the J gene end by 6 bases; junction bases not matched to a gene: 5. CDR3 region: CASSLGLAGVGDTQYF. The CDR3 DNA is TGTGCCAGCAGCTTAGGACTAGCGGGGGTGGGGGATACGCAGTATTTT.